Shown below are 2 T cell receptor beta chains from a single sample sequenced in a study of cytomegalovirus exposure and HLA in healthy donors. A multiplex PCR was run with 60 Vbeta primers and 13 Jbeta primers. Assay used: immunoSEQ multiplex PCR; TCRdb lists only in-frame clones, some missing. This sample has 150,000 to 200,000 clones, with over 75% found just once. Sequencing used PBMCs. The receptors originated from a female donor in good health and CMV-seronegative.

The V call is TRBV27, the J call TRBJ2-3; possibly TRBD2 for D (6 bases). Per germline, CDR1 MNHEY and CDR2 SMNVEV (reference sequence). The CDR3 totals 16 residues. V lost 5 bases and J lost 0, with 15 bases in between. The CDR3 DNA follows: TGTGCCAGCAGTGGAGGGACGGGATTGAGCACAGATACGCAGTATTTT. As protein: CASSGGTGLSTDTQYF.

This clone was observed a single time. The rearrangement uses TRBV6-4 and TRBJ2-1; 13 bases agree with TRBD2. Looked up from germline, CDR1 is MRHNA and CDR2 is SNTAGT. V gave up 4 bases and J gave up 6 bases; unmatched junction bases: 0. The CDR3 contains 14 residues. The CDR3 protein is CASSGTSGGNEQFF. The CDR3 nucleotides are TGTGCCAGCAGTGGGACTAGCGGGGGCAATGAGCAGTTCTTC.